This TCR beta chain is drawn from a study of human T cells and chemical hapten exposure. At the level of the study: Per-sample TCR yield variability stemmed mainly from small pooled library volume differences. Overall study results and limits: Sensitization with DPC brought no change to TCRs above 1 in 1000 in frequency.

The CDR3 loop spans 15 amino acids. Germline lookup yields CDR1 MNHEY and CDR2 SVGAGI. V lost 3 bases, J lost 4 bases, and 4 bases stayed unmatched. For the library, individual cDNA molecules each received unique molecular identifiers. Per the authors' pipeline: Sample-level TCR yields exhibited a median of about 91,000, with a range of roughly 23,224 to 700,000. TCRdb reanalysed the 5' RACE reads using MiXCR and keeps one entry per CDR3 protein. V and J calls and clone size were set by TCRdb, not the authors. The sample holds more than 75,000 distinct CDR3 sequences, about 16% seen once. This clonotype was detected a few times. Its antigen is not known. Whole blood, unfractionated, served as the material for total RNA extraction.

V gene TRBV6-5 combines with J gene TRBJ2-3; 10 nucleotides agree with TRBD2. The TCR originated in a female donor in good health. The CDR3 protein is CASSYWSGGADTQYF. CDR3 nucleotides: TGTGCCAGCAGTTATTGGAGCGGGGGGGCAGATACGCAGTATTTT.